A single sample is the source of the 27 T cell receptor beta chains below, sequenced in a study of blood T cells in healthy people across ages. Primers used in a second PCR of about 7 to 12 cycles were a sample-barcoded 5' primer and a J-beta primer mix. TCRdb redid the calling of the 5' RACE reads with MiXCR, one entry per CDR3 protein. The sample lists hundreds of thousands of distinct CDR3 sequences; roughly 32% were seen once. Sequencing was carried out using blood. The receptors stem from a woman of 80 years or more in good health.

A remark on this clonotype: This could be a read error, since a much larger clone is one nucleotide away. This rearrangement joins TRBV27 to TRBJ1-2, with 7 bases identical to TRBD1. J gave up 6 bases and V 6 bases, and 4 bases lay outside the gene matches. CDR3 size: 12 residues. Looked up from germline, CDR1 is MNHEY and CDR2 is SMNVEV (reference sequence). This CDR3 is CASRQGNHGYTF. Written as DNA, the CDR3 is TGTGCCAGCAGACAGGGGAACCATGGCTACACCTTC.

The chain combines TRBV20-1 with TRBJ1-2; no clear D gene. CDR3 length equals 12 residues. The germline gives CDR1 DFQATT, CDR2 SNEGSKA (reference sequence). V was clipped by 2 bases and J by 8 bases, with 12 bases between them. CDR3 sequence: CSARRPPGGYTF. The CDR3 DNA is TGCAGTGCTAGACGGCCCCCGGGGGGCTACACCTTC.

The chain has TRBV5-1 and TRBJ2-7, with D perhaps being TRBD1 or TRBD2 (5 bases each). The V gene lost 0 bases and the J gene lost 1 base, with 20 bases spanning the gap. In germline, CDR1 is SGHRS, CDR2 YFSETQ. This CDR3 is 18 amino acids long. The CDR3 reads CASSLGQGLAKLSYEQYF. The CDR3 bases are TGCGCCAGCAGCTTGGGGCAGGGCCTAGCTAAATTATCCTACGAGCAGTACTTC. Looking up the rest from reference TRBV5-1 and TRBJ2-7 gives the full variable domain: KAGVTQTPRYLIKTRGQQVTLSCSPISGHRSVSWYQQTPGQGLQFLFEYFSETQRNKGNFPGRFSGRQFSNSRSEMNVSTLELGDSALYLCASSLGQGLAKLSYEQYFGPGTRLTVT.

The chain is built from TRBV6-2 or TRBV6-3 and TRBJ2-1, with 7 bases lining up with TRBD2. V shed 10 bases, J shed 5 bases, and the junction held 14 bases outside the gene matches. Germline values: CDR1 MNHEY, CDR2 SVGEGT. The CDR3 sequence is 15 residues long. The CDR3 DNA sequence: TGTGCCAACAGATCGACGGGGGGTGTCCACAATGAGCAGTTCTTC. It codes for CANRSTGGVHNEQFF.

This clonotype was picked up a small number of times. This could be a read error, since a much larger clone is one nucleotide away. The J gene is TRBJ2-1, the V gene TRBV20-1; 9 nucleotides line up with TRBD2. The J call may be wrong; the DNA end is better matched by TRBJ2-7. This CDR3 contains 16 residues. Germline CDR1 is DFQATT and CDR2 is SNEGSKA (reference sequence). This CDR3 is CSARDNALAGYNEQYF. CDR3 DNA: TGCAGTGCTAGAGATAATGCACTAGCGGGTTACAATGAGCAGTACTTC.

The rearrangement joins TRBV7-9 to TRBJ2-4; the D is unclear. Germline loops: CDR1 SEHNR, CDR2 FQNEAQ (reference sequence). The germline V and J ends were trimmed by 5 bases and 8 bases, with 4 bases remaining between them. This CDR3 has 10 amino acids. In nucleotides, the CDR3 is TGTGCCAGCAGCCCCGACATTCAGTACTTC. Translating gives CASSPDIQYF.

This clonotype was counted at least ten times. The chain employs TRBV5-3 and TRBJ2-1; possibly TRBD1 or TRBD2 for D (5 bases each). TRBV5-3 qualifies as an ORF whose function is uncertain. Deletions cut 2 bases from V and 4 bases from J, with 13 bases between. The CDR3 spans 15 residues. Here the CDR3 reads CARSLYRGFYNEQFF. CDR3 nucleotide sequence: TGTGCCAGAAGCTTATACCGGGGCTTTTACAATGAGCAGTTCTTC.

Worth noting for this clonotype: A read error may be the cause here, since a much bigger clone is one base away. The V call is TRBV7-9, the J call TRBJ1-5; a possible D gene is TRBD1 (5 bases). V was trimmed by 11 bases and J by 0 bases, leaving 11 bases between them. Germline assignment: CDR1 SEHNR and CDR2 FQNEAQ (reference sequence). CDR3 length: 13 amino acids. This CDR3 is CAVAGRSNQPQHF. In DNA form, the CDR3 reads TGTGCCGTGGCAGGGCGTAGCAATCAGCCCCAGCATTTT.

This chain connects TRBV27 to TRBJ1-6; 7 bases match TRBD1. Germline-derived CDR1 and CDR2 are MNHEY and SMNVEV (reference sequence). The CDR3 contains 15 residues. V was pared by 5 bases and J by 9 bases, with 10 bases of the junction left unmatched. As DNA, the CDR3 is TGTGCCAGCAGTCGCACAGGGGTGGAACCTTCACCCCTCCACTTT. It is translated as CASSRTGVEPSPLHF.

This clonotype was observed a few times. A single base separates this from a much larger clone, so it may be a read error. The V call is TRBV5-1, the J call TRBJ2-7; TRBD2 matches 7 bases. The CDR3 runs to 16 residues. With 4 bases clipped from V and 7 bases from J, the junction kept 17 bases outside the gene matches. The germline CDR1 and CDR2 sequences are SGHRS and YFSETQ. This CDR3 reads CASSRSLGAGENEQYF. CDR3 coding DNA: TGCGCCAGCAGCCGTTCCCTGGGTGCGGGAGAAAATGAGCAGTACTTC.

This clonotype was detected many times. The CDR3 is CSVRIGGYNEQFF. CDR3 in DNA: TGCAGTGTTCGGATAGGGGGATACAATGAGCAGTTCTTC. The rearrangement links TRBV20-1 to TRBJ2-1; maybe TRBD1 (6 bases). CDR3 length equals 13 residues. Trimming left V 7 bases short and J 4 bases short, with 14 bases between. Germline values: CDR1 DFQATT, CDR2 SNEGSKA (reference sequence).

CDR3 coding DNA: TGTGCCAGCAGCTGGGGACGGGACGTACTCTCCTACGAGCAGTACTTC. This gives the protein CASSWGRDVLSYEQYF. V gene TRBV5-5 combines with J gene TRBJ2-7; D may be TRBD1 or TRBD2 (5 bases each). Germline CDR1 and CDR2: SGHKS and YYEKEE (reference sequence). The ends were cut back, 3 bases at V and 0 bases at J, with 16 bases in the middle. This CDR3 comprises 16 residues.

The sample holds a few counts of this clonotype. A much larger clone lies a single base off, so this may be a read error. The rearrangement links TRBV20-1 to TRBJ2-7; 10 positions match TRBD2. Germline V gene data show CDR1 as DFQATT and CDR2 as SNEGSKA (reference sequence). V shed 5 bases, J shed 7 bases, and the junction held 17 bases outside the gene matches. The CDR3 length is 16 residues. This chain's CDR3 is CSAHTRSGGAMNEQYF. The CDR3 DNA reads as TGCAGTGCTCATACCAGGAGCGGGGGGGCTATGAATGAGCAGTACTTC.

The chain combines TRBV9 with TRBJ2-1; D may match TRBD1 or TRBD2 (5 bases each). Germline CDR1 is SGDLS and CDR2 is YYNGEE. The CDR3 extends over 11 amino acids. Trimming removed 4 bases from V and 12 bases from J, with 11 bases in between. The CDR3 DNA sequence: TGTGCCAGCAGCACAGGAGGTAGGCAGTTCTTC. Protein: CASSTGGRQFF.

This chain uses TRBV6-5 with TRBJ1-1; D gene unclear. The germline gives CDR1 MNHEY, CDR2 SVGAGI. This CDR3 has 13 residues. V was cut by 7 bases and J by 1 base, with 10 bases left in between. Here the CDR3 reads CASKRAANTEAFF. The CDR3 region has the DNA TGTGCCAGCAAAAGGGCGGCGAACACTGAAGCTTTCTTT.

This clonotype occurred many times. The genes are TRBV5-1 and TRBJ1-2, with a weak D call TRBD1 (5 bases). This CDR3 is built from 14 residues. The germline V gene encodes CDR1 SGHRS and CDR2 YFSETQ. With 2 bases removed from V and 0 bases from J, the gap between germline ends came to 8 bases. The CDR3 DNA is TGCGCCAGCAGCTTCCAGGGAGCTAACTATGGCTACACCTTC. This sequence encodes CASSFQGANYGYTF.

The J gene is TRBJ2-1, the V gene TRBV4-3; 7 bases agree with TRBD2. Per germline, CDR1 LGHNA and CDR2 YSLEER. The V and J ends lost 4 bases and 6 bases, in that order; junction bases with no gene match: 6. The CDR3 runs 14 residues. The CDR3: CASSPGWGGNEQFF. CDR3 in DNA: TGCGCCAGCAGCCCAGGGTGGGGGGGCAATGAGCAGTTCTTC.

The sample holds many counts of this clonotype. The CDR3 here is CASSPRGGGDEQFF. CDR3 in DNA: TGTGCCAGCAGCCCCAGGGGGGGCGGGGATGAGCAGTTCTTC. The chain couples TRBV9 to TRBJ2-1; D tentatively fits TRBD1 or TRBD2 (7 bases each). Germline CDR1 SGDLS, CDR2 YYNGEE. V was shortened by 4 bases and J by 8 bases, with 16 bases between the two germline ends. This CDR3 spans 14 amino acids.

This clonotype has a handful of counts. This could be a read error, since a much larger clone is one nucleotide away. The genes are TRBV9 and TRBJ2-5; D is unresolved. The germline V gene has CDR1 SGDLS and CDR2 YYNGEE. The germline V and J ends were trimmed by 0 bases and 6 bases, with 6 bases remaining between them. CDR3 length: 12 amino acids. The CDR3 protein is CASSVDWQTQYF. The CDR3, as DNA: TGTGCCAGCAGCGTAGATTGGCAGACCCAGTACTTC.

The chain has TRBV20-1 and TRBJ1-2; D uncertain. The V end was cut by 3 bases, the J end by 6 bases, with 14 bases between. The CDR3 loop spans 13 amino acids. From germline, CDR1 is DFQATT and CDR2 SNEGSKA (reference sequence). Here the CDR3 reads CSASDGLEDGYTF. CDR3 bases: TGCAGTGCTAGTGATGGGCTCGAGGATGGCTACACCTTC.

This clonotype has a single count. This sequence joins TRBV12-3 or TRBV12-4 and TRBJ2-4; a possible D gene is TRBD1 (5 bases). This CDR3 comprises 12 residues. V shed 6 bases and J shed 13 bases, with 16 bases lying between them. CDR3 residues: CASRRTSDKQYF. In DNA form, the CDR3 reads TGTGCCAGCAGACGGACATCTGACAAGCAGTACTTC.

The chain employs TRBV30 and TRBJ2-3, with TRBD1 matching over 9 bases. V was pared by 4 bases and J by 5 bases, with 10 bases of the junction left unmatched. Germline V lookup: CDR1 GTSNPN, CDR2 SVGIG (reference sequence). The CDR3 sequence is 15 residues long. The CDR3 region has the DNA TGTGCCTGGACCTCGGGGACAGGGACGAGAGATACGCAGTATTTT. As protein: CAWTSGTGTRDTQYF.

This clonotype was counted at least ten times. This chain connects TRBV20-1 to TRBJ2-5; D might be TRBD2 (7 bases). Trimming shortened V by 6 bases and J by 5 bases, and 13 bases separated the two germline ends. Germline assignment: CDR1 DFQATT and CDR2 SNEGSKA (reference sequence). The length of the CDR3 is 12 residues. The CDR3: CSAGGGGETQYF. The CDR3 DNA reads TGCAGTGCCGGGGGAGGGGGGGAGACCCAGTACTTC.

V and J are TRBV6-5 and TRBJ2-5; possibly TRBD1 or TRBD2 for D (5 bases each). There are 13 residues in the CDR3. Between the trimmed V and J ends, which lost 8 bases and 1 base, there was a span of 11 bases. Germline V CDR1 and CDR2: MNHEY, SVGAGI. CDR3 coding DNA: TGTGCCAGCGGTCGGGACGCCCAAGAGACCCAGTACTTC. Its protein product is CASGRDAQETQYF.

This clonotype has at least ten counts. The chain uses TRBV29-1 and TRBJ2-5; 7 positions match TRBD1. The germline V gene has CDR1 SQVTM and CDR2 ANQGSEA. The J segment lost 1 base and the V segment lost 1 base, leaving 9 bases of the junction unmatched. CDR3 size: 16 residues. The chain's CDR3 is CSVEVQGGAFQETQYF. The CDR3 coding sequence is TGCAGCGTTGAAGTACAAGGGGGCGCTTTCCAAGAGACCCAGTACTTC.

Worth noting for this clonotype: A read error may explain this, as a much larger clone is one base away. CDR3 in DNA: TGCGCCAGCAGGTCAGGTGGGAGGGATGAGCAGTACTTC. This encodes CASRSGGRDEQYF. V gene TRBV5-1 combines with J gene TRBJ2-7, with 7 bases aligning to TRBD2. With V trimmed by 5 bases and J by 7 bases, 9 bases remained unmatched. Germline CDR1 and CDR2: SGHRS and YFSETQ. The CDR3 has 13 amino acids. The full variable domain, its missing parts supplied by reference TRBV5-1 and TRBJ2-7, is KAGVTQTPRYLIKTRGQQVTLSCSPISGHRSVSWYQQTPGQGLQFLFEYFSETQRNKGNFPGRFSGRQFSNSRSEMNVSTLELGDSALYLCASRSGGRDEQYFGPGTRLTVT.

V gene TRBV3-1 combines with J gene TRBJ1-5, with 9 nucleotides matching TRBD1. V trimming: 4 bases; J trimming: 7 bases; junction bases outside the gene matches: 5. CDR3 length equals 14 residues. Germline CDR1 reads LGHDT; CDR2 reads YNNKEL (reference sequence). In DNA form, the CDR3 reads TGTGCCAGCAGCCGGGACAGGGATATGCAGCCCCAGCATTTT. This encodes CASSRDRDMQPQHF.